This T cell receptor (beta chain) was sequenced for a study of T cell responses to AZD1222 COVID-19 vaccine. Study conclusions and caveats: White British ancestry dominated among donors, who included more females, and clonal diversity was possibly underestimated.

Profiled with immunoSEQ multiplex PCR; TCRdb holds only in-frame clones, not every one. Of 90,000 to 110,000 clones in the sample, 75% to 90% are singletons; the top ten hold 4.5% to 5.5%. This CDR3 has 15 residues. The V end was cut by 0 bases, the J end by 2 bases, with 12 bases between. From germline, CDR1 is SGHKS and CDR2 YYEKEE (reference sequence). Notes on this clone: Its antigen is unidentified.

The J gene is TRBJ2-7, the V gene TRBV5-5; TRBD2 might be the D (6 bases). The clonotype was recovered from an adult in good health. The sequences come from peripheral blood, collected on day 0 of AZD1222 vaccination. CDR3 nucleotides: TGTGCCAGCAGCTTGGGACTAGTCCAAGCCTACGAGCAGTACTTC. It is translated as CASSLGLVQAYEQYF. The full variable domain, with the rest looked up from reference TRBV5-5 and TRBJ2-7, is DAGVTQSPTHLIKTRGQQVTLRCSPISGHKSVSWYQQVLGQGPQFIFQYYEKEERGRGNFPDRFSARQFPNYSSELNVNALLLGDSALYLCASSLGLVQAYEQYFGPGTRLTVT.